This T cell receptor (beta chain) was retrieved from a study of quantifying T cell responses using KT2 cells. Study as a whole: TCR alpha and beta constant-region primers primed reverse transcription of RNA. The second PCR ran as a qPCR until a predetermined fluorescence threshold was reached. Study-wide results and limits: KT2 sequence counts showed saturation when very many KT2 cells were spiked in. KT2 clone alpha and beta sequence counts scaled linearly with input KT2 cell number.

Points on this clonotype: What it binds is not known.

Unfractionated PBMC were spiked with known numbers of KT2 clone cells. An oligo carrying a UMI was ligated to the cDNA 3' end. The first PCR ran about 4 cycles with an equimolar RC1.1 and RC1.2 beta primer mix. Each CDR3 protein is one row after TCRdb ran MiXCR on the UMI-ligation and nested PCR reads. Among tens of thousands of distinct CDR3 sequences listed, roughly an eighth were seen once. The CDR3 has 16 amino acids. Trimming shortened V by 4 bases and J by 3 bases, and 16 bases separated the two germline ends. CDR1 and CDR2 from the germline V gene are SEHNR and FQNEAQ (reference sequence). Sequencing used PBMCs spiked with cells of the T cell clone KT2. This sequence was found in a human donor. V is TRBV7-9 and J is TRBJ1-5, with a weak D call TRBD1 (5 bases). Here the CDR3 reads CASSSTHTGPNQPQHF. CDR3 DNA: TGTGCCAGCAGCTCCACACACACGGGGCCCAATCAGCCCCAGCATTTT.